Reported below is one TCR beta chain. The data belong to a study of T cells in localized non-small cell lung cancer. TCRdb's table, derived via immunoSEQ multiplex PCR, lists solely in-frame clones and lacks some. This sample yields tens of thousands of clones, of which approximately 78% are seen a single time; about 4% belongs to the top ten. The V end lost 1 base, the J end lost 3 bases, and 13 bases lay between the germline ends. Per germline, CDR1 SGHTA and CDR2 FQGNSA. This CDR3 is built from 16 residues. The sequence was obtained from a woman aged 35 to 70 with stage I lung adenocarcinoma. This chain links TRBV7-2 with TRBJ2-1, with a tentative D call TRBD1 (6 bases). The source material was peripheral blood, sampled before any cancer treatment. The CDR3 protein is CASSLVSGGDYNEQFF. The DNA of the CDR3 is TGTGCCAGCAGCTTAGTAAGTGGGGGCGACTACAATGAGCAGTTCTTC.